The 21 T cell receptor beta chains given below trace back to one sample, sequenced in a study of beta chain features in type 1 diabetes. Investigators reverse transcribed all isolated RNA, so they sequenced expressed TCRB transcripts. Method: immunoSEQ multiplex PCR; TCRdb's copy keeps in-frame clones and lacks some. The sample has about 220,000 clones, roughly a tenth seen once; the top ten hold approximately 1.5%. Material: central memory CD4+ T cells from blood. Receptors were obtained from a young man in good health.

This clone was detected only a few times. The chain links TRBV7-2 to TRBJ2-3; D may be TRBD1 or TRBD2 (5 bases each). The length of the CDR3 is 13 residues. Germline V gene data show CDR1 as SGHTA and CDR2 as FQGNSA. Trimming cost V 8 bases and J 6 bases, with 15 bases left between them. This chain's CDR3 is CASGFNWGDTQYF. CDR3 in DNA: TGTGCCAGCGGGTTTAACTGGGGGGATACGCAGTATTTT.

This clone turned up a few times. The rearrangement uses TRBV5-6 and TRBJ2-7, with 10 bases identical to TRBD2. Germline trimming cut 0 bases from V and 6 bases from J; bases unmatched to any gene: 12. This CDR3 is built from 17 residues. Germline V gene sequence: CDR1 SGHDT, CDR2 YYEEEE. This CDR3 is CASSLALLAGEGGEQYF. Here the CDR3 DNA reads TGTGCCAGCAGCTTGGCCCTTCTAGCGGGAGAAGGTGGCGAGCAGTACTTC.

Ten or more counts support this clone. The CDR3 loop is CASSRSGSGNEQFF. Here the CDR3 DNA reads TGTGCCAGCAGCCGGTCGGGTAGCGGTAATGAGCAGTTCTTC. The chain combines TRBV7-7 with TRBJ2-1; weak D call: TRBD2 (6 bases). The CDR3 consists of 14 residues. V lost 5 bases, J lost 7 bases, and 15 bases lay in between. CDR1 and CDR2 (germline): SSHAT, FNYEAQ (reference sequence).

The gene calls are TRBV6-5 and TRBJ2-7, with 9 bases that match TRBD1. J lost 7 bases, V lost 4 bases, and 8 bases had no gene match. This CDR3 is built from 14 residues. Germline V CDR1 and CDR2: MNHEY, SVGAGI. The CDR3 loop is CASSSLTGGREQYF. The CDR3, as DNA: TGTGCCAGCAGTTCCCTTACAGGGGGCAGAGAGCAGTACTTC.

This clone was recorded at least ten times. The rearrangement joins TRBV15 to TRBJ2-5, with a weak D call TRBD2 (6 bases). CDR1 and CDR2 (germline): LNHNV, YYDKDF (reference sequence). Trimming removed 2 bases at V and 5 bases at J, with 12 bases between. This CDR3 comprises 14 residues. The CDR3 loop reads CATSRRLVGETQYF. Here the CDR3 DNA reads TGTGCCACCAGCAGAAGACTAGTTGGCGAGACCCAGTACTTC. Full variable domain (outside the CDR3, taken from reference TRBV15 and TRBJ2-5): DAMVIQNPRYQVTQFGKPVTLSCSQTLNHNVMYWYQQKSSQAPKLLFHYYDKDFNNEADTPDNFQSRRPNTSFCFLDIRSPGLGDTAMYLCATSRRLVGETQYFGPGTRLLVL.

This clone has more than one count but fewer than ten. The rearrangement links TRBV14 to TRBJ2-5; TRBD2 is a possible D gene (6 bases). CDR1 is SGHDN and CDR2 is FVKESK in the germline V gene. Trimming cost V 4 bases and J 4 bases, with 10 bases left between them. This CDR3 contains 13 residues. DNA of the CDR3: TGTGCCAGCAGCCCGCCCGGGGGAGAGACCCAGTACTTC. Amino acid sequence: CASSPPGGETQYF.

The chain joins TRBV7-3 to TRBJ2-3; D tentatively fits TRBD1 or TRBD2 (6 bases each). V gave up 2 bases and J gave up 2 bases, with 11 bases separating them. Germline V gene data show CDR1 as SGHTA and CDR2 as FQGTGA. The CDR3 contains 15 residues. The CDR3 nucleotides read TGTGCCAGCAGCTTACAGGGGACTTACACAGATACGCAGTATTTT. It is translated as CASSLQGTYTDTQYF.

The table lists this clone with a few counts. A much larger clone differs by one base, so this may be a read error. The CDR3 DNA reads TGTGCCAGCAGCTACGCAGATACGCAGTATTTT. Encoded protein: CASSYADTQYF. The V call is TRBV7-2, the J call TRBJ2-3, with D unclear. The CDR3 consists of 11 residues. Trimming removed 4 bases from V and 4 bases from J, with 3 bases in between. Germline V gene lookup returns CDR1 SGHTA and CDR2 FQGNSA.

This clone has a handful of counts. The chain carries TRBV10-3 and TRBJ1-2, with a possible D match to TRBD1 (5 bases). V lost 3 bases to trimming and J lost 5 bases, with 16 bases between them. Germline values: CDR1 ENHRY, CDR2 SYGVKD. The CDR3 has 15 amino acids. CDR3 nucleotide sequence: TGTGCCATCAGTGATACGATCCGGGGCGGATATGGCTACACCTTC. It codes for CAISDTIRGGYGYTF.

Here the CDR3 reads CASSQDWDTQYF. CDR3 nucleotide sequence: TGTGCCAGCAGCCAAGATTGGGATACGCAGTATTTT. This chain links TRBV4-2 with TRBJ2-3, with D unclear. The CDR3 length is 12 residues. Germline lookup yields CDR1 LGHNA and CDR2 YNFKEQ. With 0 bases removed from V and 6 bases from J, the gap between germline ends came to 4 bases.

This clone was detected only a few times. The chain carries TRBV10-3 and TRBJ2-1; possible D gene TRBD2, 6 bases. In germline, CDR1 is ENHRY, CDR2 SYGVKD. Between the trimmed V and J ends, which lost 5 bases and 9 bases, there was a span of 14 bases. This CDR3 has 13 residues. CDR3 nucleotides: TGTGCCATCAGTACGAGGCGGGATAGTGAGCAGTTCTTC. This gives the protein CAISTRRDSEQFF.

This clone was counted only a few times. This chain uses TRBV19 with TRBJ2-7; D unclear. Trimming took 5 bases from V and 2 from J, leaving 13 bases between them. Germline V gene sequence: CDR1 LNHDA, CDR2 SQIVND (reference sequence). The length of the CDR3 is 14 residues. Written as DNA, the CDR3 is TGTGCCAGTAGTGTCGACCCCGGACCCTACGAGCAGTACTTC. This sequence encodes CASSVDPGPYEQYF.

This clone was seen a handful of times. V and J are TRBV6-5 and TRBJ2-1; 14 bases match TRBD2. The germline CDR1 and CDR2 sequences are MNHEY and SVGAGI. CDR3 length equals 15 residues. V was pared by 2 bases and J by 10 bases, with 4 bases of the junction left unmatched. The CDR3 region has the DNA TGTGCCAGCAGTTACCAGGGACTAGCGGGAGTCGAGCAGTTCTTC. Translating it yields CASSYQGLAGVEQFF.

The gene calls are TRBV5-6 and TRBJ2-4; D is perhaps TRBD1 (5 bases). Germline V lookup: CDR1 SGHDT, CDR2 YYEEEE. The V and J ends lost 4 bases and 7 bases respectively, with 21 bases between them. The CDR3 runs 16 residues. The DNA of the CDR3 is TGTGCCAGCAGCGACGACACAGGCCCGGCGTCGAACATTCAGTACTTC. This sequence encodes CASSDDTGPASNIQYF.

V gene TRBV30 combines with J gene TRBJ2-1; TRBD1 matches at 8 bases. Trimming cost V 5 bases and J 2 bases; bases outside gene matches: 8. The CDR3 has 15 residues. Germline V gene data show CDR1 as GTSNPN and CDR2 as SVGIG (reference sequence). The CDR3 coding sequence is TGTGCCTGGGGCCGGGACAGGCGAGCCTACAATGAGCAGTTCTTC. Its translation: CAWGRDRRAYNEQFF.

V is TRBV19 and J is TRBJ2-7; D not certain. Trimming removed 5 bases at V and 4 bases at J, with 6 bases between. This CDR3 is built from 11 residues. The V gene's germline CDR1 is LNHDA and CDR2 SQIVND (reference sequence). DNA for the CDR3: TGTGCCAGTAGTTTTCGGTACGAGCAGTACTTC. It codes for CASSFRYEQYF.

The chain combines TRBV7-9 with TRBJ2-3, with 8 bases identical to TRBD2. The CDR3 has 15 residues. The germline gives CDR1 SEHNR, CDR2 FQNEAQ (reference sequence). V shed 3 bases and J 2 bases; nucleotides not matched to a gene: 4. This CDR3 is CASSFSSGLTDTQYF. The DNA of the CDR3 is TGTGCCAGCAGCTTTTCTAGCGGGCTCACAGATACGCAGTATTTT. The full variable domain, completed using reference TRBV7-9 and TRBJ2-3, is DTGVSQNPRHKITKRGQNVTFRCDPISEHNRLYWYRQTLGQGPEFLTYFQNEAQLEKSRLLSDRFSAERPKGSFSTLEIQRTEQGDSAMYLCASSFSSGLTDTQYFGPGTRLTVL.

In its sample, this clone was seen a few times. The chain is built from TRBV6-5 and TRBJ1-5; unclear D gene. The CDR3 spans 15 residues. Germline CDR1 and CDR2: MNHEY and SVGAGI. The V end was cut by 6 bases, the J end by 2 bases, with 14 bases between. The CDR3 nucleotides read TGTGCCAGCAGAAAAGCGGGAGGAGGCAATCAGCCCCAGCATTTT. Translating gives CASRKAGGGNQPQHF.

The chain joins TRBV29-1 to TRBJ1-4; 7 bases match TRBD1. The trim removed 6 bases at V and 5 bases at J, leaving 6 bases unmatched. The CDR3 is 13 amino acids. Germline CDR1 and CDR2: SQVTM and ANQGSEA. CDR3 nucleotide sequence: TGCAGCGTGGTGGACAGGTCAAATGAAAAACTGTTTTTT. This codes for CSVVDRSNEKLFF.

The chain recombines TRBV20-1 with TRBJ2-1, with D unresolved. V was pared by 1 base and J by 7 bases, with 5 bases between. The CDR3 totals 11 residues. Germline-derived CDR1 and CDR2 are DFQATT and SNEGSKA (reference sequence). CDR3 coding DNA: TGCAGTGCTAGAGTGGAGAATGAGCAGTTCTTC. This codes for CSARVENEQFF.

This clone was seen only a few times. The chain combines TRBV9 with TRBJ1-3; D is unclear. V was cut by 5 bases and J by 0 bases, with 6 bases left in between. Germline CDR1 is SGDLS and CDR2 is YYNGEE. The CDR3 loop spans 13 amino acids. The CDR3 nucleotides read TGTGCCAGCAGTCTACACTCTGGAAACACCATATATTTT. Protein: CASSLHSGNTIYF.